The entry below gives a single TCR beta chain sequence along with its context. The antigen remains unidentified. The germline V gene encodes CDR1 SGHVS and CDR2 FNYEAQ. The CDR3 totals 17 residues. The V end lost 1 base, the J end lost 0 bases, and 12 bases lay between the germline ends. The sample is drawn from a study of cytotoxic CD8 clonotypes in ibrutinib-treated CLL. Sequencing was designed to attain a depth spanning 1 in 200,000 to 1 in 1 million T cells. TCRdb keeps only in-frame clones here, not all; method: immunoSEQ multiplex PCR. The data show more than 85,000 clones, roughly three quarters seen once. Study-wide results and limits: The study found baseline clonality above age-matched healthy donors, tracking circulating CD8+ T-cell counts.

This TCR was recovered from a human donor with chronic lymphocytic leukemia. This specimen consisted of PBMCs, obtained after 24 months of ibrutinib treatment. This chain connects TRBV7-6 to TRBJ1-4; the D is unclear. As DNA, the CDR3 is TGTGCCAGCAGCTTAGTTCCAGGTTATGCAACTAATGAAAAACTGTTTTTT. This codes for CASSLVPGYATNEKLFF.